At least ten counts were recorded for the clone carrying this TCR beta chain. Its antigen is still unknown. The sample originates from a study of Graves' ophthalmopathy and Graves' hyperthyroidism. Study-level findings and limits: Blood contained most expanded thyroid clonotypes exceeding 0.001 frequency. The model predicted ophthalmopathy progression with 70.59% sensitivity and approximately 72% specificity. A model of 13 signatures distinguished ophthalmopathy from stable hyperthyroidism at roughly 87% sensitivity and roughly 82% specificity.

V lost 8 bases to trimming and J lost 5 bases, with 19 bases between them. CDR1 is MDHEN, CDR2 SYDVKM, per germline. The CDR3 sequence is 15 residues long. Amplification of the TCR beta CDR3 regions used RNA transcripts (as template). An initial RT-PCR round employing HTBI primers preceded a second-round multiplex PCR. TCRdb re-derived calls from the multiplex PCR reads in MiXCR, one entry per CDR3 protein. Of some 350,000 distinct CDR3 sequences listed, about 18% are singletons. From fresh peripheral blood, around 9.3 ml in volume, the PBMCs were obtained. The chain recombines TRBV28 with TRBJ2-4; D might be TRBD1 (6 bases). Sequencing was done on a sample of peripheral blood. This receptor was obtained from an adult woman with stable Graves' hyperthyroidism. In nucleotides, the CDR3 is TGTGCCAGCGGGAATCAGGGGCGAGTGGAAAACATTCAGTACTTC. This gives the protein CASGNQGRVENIQYF.